The next 26 T cell receptor beta chains were all read from a single sample in a study of CD8+CD57+ T cells in acquired aplastic anemia. Genomic DNA constituted the template upon which TCR beta VDJ and CDR3 profiling was performed. TCRdb independently ran MiXCR on the reads; one entry per CDR3 protein. The sample has about 200,000 distinct CDR3 sequences, less than 75% seen once; the top ten hold about 60%. Before being chosen for sequencing, patients had shown CD8+CD57+ cell expansion by flow cytometry. The sequenced material came from sorted CD4+, CD8+, or CD8+CD57+ T cells (not recorded which) from PBMCs. The receptors were gathered from a human donor with aplastic anemia.

The chain is built from TRBV9 and TRBJ1-1; D remains ambiguous. This CDR3 is 13 amino acids long. Germline V gene lookup returns CDR1 SGDLS and CDR2 YYNGEE. Between the trimmed V and J ends, which lost 3 bases and 8 bases, there was a span of 14 bases. Written as DNA, the CDR3 is TGTGCCAGCAGCGACCCGCCGGGCCGAGAAGCTTTCTTT. Protein product: CASSDPPGREAFF.

The chain recombines TRBV15 with TRBJ2-7; 7 bases agree with TRBD1. The junction had 7 bases not matched to a gene; V was cut back by 0 bases and J by 2 bases. This CDR3 is 16 amino acids long. Per the germline V gene, CDR1 is LNHNV and CDR2 is YYDKDF (reference sequence). CDR3 DNA sequence: TGTGCCACCAGCAGAGATCGATTGACAGGGCCCTACGAGCAGTACTTC. Its protein is CATSRDRLTGPYEQYF.

CDR3 DNA: TGCGCCAGCAGGGAGACAGGGACGAACTATGGCTACACCTTC. It translates to CASRETGTNYGYTF. This chain joins TRBV10-2 and TRBJ1-2; TRBD1 agrees at 7 bases. Trimming at V came to 6 bases and at J to 2 bases, leaving 6 bases not matched to a gene. Germline V gives CDR1 WSHSY, CDR2 SAAADI. The CDR3 runs to 14 residues.

This chain uses TRBV5-6 with TRBJ2-7; TRBD1 might be the D (5 bases). The V end lost 0 bases, the J end lost 1 base, and 14 bases lay between the germline ends. The CDR3 is 16 amino acids. Per germline, CDR1 SGHDT and CDR2 YYEEEE. This CDR3 reads CASSLDGQGESYEQYF. CDR3 coding DNA: TGTGCCAGCAGCTTGGATGGGCAGGGCGAATCCTACGAGCAGTACTTC.

The table lists this clonotype with many counts. The J gene is TRBJ2-5, the V gene TRBV7-3, with TRBD2 matching over 8 bases. Germline V CDR1 and CDR2: SGHTA, FQGTGA. The CDR3 runs to 15 residues. V dropped 5 bases and J dropped 3; count of bases not matched to a gene: 8. The CDR3 DNA sequence: TGTGCCAGCAGCCTCGTTGGTAGCGGGGAAGAGACCCAGTACTTC. Encoded protein: CASSLVGSGEETQYF. Full variable domain (missing parts from reference TRBV7-3 and TRBJ2-5): GAGVSQTPSNKVTEKGKYVELRCDPISGHTALYWYRQSLGQGPEFLIYFQGTGAADDSGLPNDRFFAVRPEGSVSTLKIQRTERGDSAVYLCASSLVGSGEETQYFGPGTRLLVL.

The V gene is TRBV7-8, the J gene TRBJ2-7; a weak D match, TRBD2 (6 bases). V was cut by 4 bases and J by 2 bases, with 12 bases left in between. In germline, CDR1 is SGHVS, CDR2 FQNEAQ. This CDR3 spans 14 amino acids. The CDR3 coding sequence is TGTGCCAGCAGCTCGCGGGACGGACCCTACGAGCAGTACTTC. Translation gives CASSSRDGPYEQYF. Variable domain in full (rest from reference TRBV7-8 and TRBJ2-7): GAGVSQSPRYKVAKRGQDVALRCDPISGHVSLFWYQQALGQGPEFLTYFQNEAQLDKSGLPSDRFFAERPEGSVSTLKIQRTQQEDSAVYLCASSSRDGPYEQYFGPGTRLTVT.

In its sample, this clonotype was seen many times. Written as DNA, the CDR3 is TGTGCCAGCAGCGCCTCAATGGTGGGACTAGCGGGGGCTACAGATACGCAGTATTTT. It encodes CASSASMVGLAGATDTQYF. The rearrangement joins TRBV9 to TRBJ2-3, with TRBD2 matching over 14 bases. Germline lookup yields CDR1 SGDLS and CDR2 YYNGEE. V shed 3 bases and J 3 bases; nucleotides not matched to a gene: 12. CDR3 length: 19 amino acids. Drawing the rest from reference TRBV9 and TRBJ2-3, the complete variable domain is DSGVTQTPKHLITATGQRVTLRCSPRSGDLSVYWYQQSLDQGLQFLIQYYNGEERAKGNILERFSAQQFPDLHSELNLSSLELGDSALYFCASSASMVGLAGATDTQYFGPGTRLTVL.

The CDR3: CAIKGTGDEKLFF. CDR3 sequence (DNA): TGTGCCATCAAAGGGACAGGGGATGAAAAACTGTTTTTT. The V and J genes are TRBV10-3 and TRBJ1-4; the match to TRBD1 covers 10 bases. This CDR3 comprises 13 residues. With V trimmed by 7 bases and J by 6 bases, 2 bases remained unmatched. CDR1 is ENHRY, CDR2 SYGVKD, per germline.

This clonotype turned up a few times. The chain combines TRBV24-1 with TRBJ2-3; D tentatively reads TRBD1 or TRBD2 (5 bases each). Germline V gene data show CDR1 as KGHDR and CDR2 as SFDVKD. V gave up 3 bases and J gave up 10 bases, with 19 bases separating them. The CDR3 has 15 residues. CDR3 DNA: TGTGCCACCAGTGATCCTACTGGGACCTTAGAGGCGCAGTATTTT. Translated: CATSDPTGTLEAQYF.

CDR3 in DNA: TGTGCCAGCATGAAAACCAGGGAAATGGGCGAGCAGTACTTC. It is translated as CASMKTREMGEQYF. The V gene is TRBV7-2, the J gene TRBJ2-7, with D perhaps matching TRBD1 (5 bases). CDR3 length: 14 residues. V lost 7 bases to trimming and J lost 6 bases, with 19 bases between them. Germline-derived CDR1 and CDR2 are SGHTA and FQGNSA.

The genes are TRBV19 and TRBJ1-6, with D perhaps matching TRBD1 (6 bases). V was clipped by 6 bases and J by 5 bases, with 11 bases between them. From germline, CDR1 is LNHDA and CDR2 SQIVND (reference sequence). This CDR3 is built from 14 residues. CDR3 coding DNA: TGTGCCAGTAGGACGGACAGCAATAATTCACCCCTCCACTTT. Translated, it gives CASRTDSNNSPLHF.

V usage is TRBV20-1 and J usage is TRBJ2-7; TRBD2 matches 8 bases. The CDR3 runs 14 residues. V lost 7 bases to trimming and J lost 6 bases; unmatched junction nucleotides: 14. The germline CDR1 and CDR2 sequences are DFQATT and SNEGSKA (reference sequence). The CDR3 here is CSVSAGREVAEQYF. The CDR3 bases are TGCAGTGTCAGCGCGGGGCGGGAGGTGGCCGAGCAGTACTTC.

The V and J genes are TRBV7-9 and TRBJ1-6, with TRBD1 identical over 7 bases. This CDR3 has 17 residues. Looked up from germline, CDR1 is SEHNR and CDR2 is FQNEAQ (reference sequence). J lost 0 bases, V lost 5 bases, and 7 bases had no gene match. CDR3 coding DNA: TGTGCCAGCAGCGGAGGGACAGCGAGCTCCTATAATTCACCCCTCCACTTT. Protein sequence: CASSGGTASSYNSPLHF.

This clonotype was observed a few times. The CDR3 DNA reads as TGCGCCAGCAGCTGGACAGGGGCTTATAATTCACCCCTCCACTTT. This codes for CASSWTGAYNSPLHF. The gene calls are TRBV5-1 and TRBJ1-6; TRBD1 aligns across 9 bases. Germline lookup yields CDR1 SGHRS and CDR2 YFSETQ. This CDR3 contains 15 residues. Trimming removed 3 bases from V and 4 bases from J; junction bases left unmatched: 2.

There are a few counts of this clonotype. The rearrangement joins TRBV20-1 to TRBJ2-7; tentatively, D is TRBD1 or TRBD2 (5 bases each). V was trimmed by 6 bases and J by 2 bases, leaving 17 bases between them. This CDR3 has 14 residues. CDR1 DFQATT and CDR2 SNEGSKA come from the germline V gene (reference sequence). CDR3 bases: TGCAGTGCCCGTCGACTACAGGACACCTACGAGCAGTACTTC. Translating it yields CSARRLQDTYEQYF.

The rearrangement links TRBV7-2 to TRBJ1-4; D uncertain. Looked up from germline, CDR1 is SGHTA and CDR2 is FQGNSA. Trimming left V 4 bases short and J 0 bases short, with 9 bases between. This CDR3 has 15 residues. CDR3 nucleotide sequence: TGTGCCAGCAGCTCCCAAGTTGCAACTAATGAAAAACTGTTTTTT. It codes for CASSSQVATNEKLFF.

This chain connects TRBV27 to TRBJ1-2; D perhaps matches TRBD1 (6 bases). Germline CDR1 MNHEY, CDR2 SMNVEV (reference sequence). This CDR3 spans 15 amino acids. V lost 4 bases and J lost 7, with 19 bases in between. CDR3 DNA: TGTGCCAGCAGTTCGAGGCTGGGGGCGGGGTTTGGCTACACCTTC. It codes for CASSSRLGAGFGYTF.

The gene calls are TRBV25-1 and TRBJ2-1; the D is unclear. Germline-derived CDR1 and CDR2 are MGHDK and SYGVNS. CDR3 length equals 13 residues. Deletions cut 6 bases from V and 9 bases from J, with 15 bases between. The CDR3 spells CASSLTGGSEQFF. The CDR3 DNA reads TGTGCCAGCAGCCTGACTGGTGGGTCTGAGCAGTTCTTC.

This chain links TRBV2 with TRBJ2-7, with TRBD1 identical over 7 bases. The length of the CDR3 is 14 residues. Per the germline V gene, CDR1 is SNHLY and CDR2 is FYNNEI. J gave up 0 bases and V 3 bases, and 2 bases lay outside the gene matches. The CDR3 here is CASSDWTGSYEQYF. The CDR3 region has the DNA TGTGCCAGCAGTGATTGGACAGGCTCCTACGAGCAGTACTTC.

V is TRBV5-1 and J is TRBJ1-1, with a weak D call TRBD1 (6 bases). The CDR3 is 15 amino acids. With 2 bases removed from V and 4 bases from J, the gap between germline ends came to 15 bases. Germline CDR1 is SGHRS and CDR2 is YFSETQ. CDR3 residues: CASSFGQGIRTEAFF. CDR3 DNA sequence: TGCGCCAGCAGCTTTGGCCAGGGGATTCGCACTGAAGCTTTCTTT.

V usage is TRBV2 and J usage is TRBJ2-5, with 9 positions matching TRBD1. The CDR3 has 16 amino acids. Germline V CDR1 and CDR2: SNHLY, FYNNEI. V dropped 6 bases and J dropped 5; count of bases not matched to a gene: 13. As DNA, the CDR3 is TGTGCCAGCAGCCCACTCACAGGGGGCGCGGGGGAGACCCAGTACTTC. Amino acid sequence: CASSPLTGGAGETQYF.

The chain couples TRBV20-1 to TRBJ2-5; maybe TRBD1 (5 bases). V shed 4 bases and J shed 4 bases, with 7 bases lying between them. CDR1 is DFQATT, CDR2 SNEGSKA, per germline (reference sequence). The CDR3 covers 11 residues. The CDR3 reads CSAKGSETQYF. Written as DNA, the CDR3 is TGCAGTGCTAAGGGGTCAGAGACCCAGTACTTC.

This clonotype appeared once. The rearrangement uses TRBV12-5 and TRBJ2-5; possibly TRBD1 or TRBD2 for D (5 bases each). The end of the DNA is better explained by TRBJ2-7, so the J call may be wrong. The CDR3 extends over 13 amino acids. Germline assignment: CDR1 LGHNT and CDR2 FRNRAP. CDR3 nucleotide sequence: TGTGCCAGCAGTTCTCGGGGCAATGGCGAGCAGTACTTC. Translated: CASSSRGNGEQYF.

The table lists this clonotype with many counts. This chain joins TRBV7-6 and TRBJ2-1, with D perhaps matching TRBD1 (5 bases). The CDR3 totals 12 residues. The germline V and J ends were trimmed by 3 bases and 7 bases, with 7 bases remaining between them. CDR1 is SGHVS, CDR2 FNYEAQ, per germline. As DNA, the CDR3 is TGTGCCAGCAGCTTGACAGAGAATGAGCAGTTCTTC. Its translation: CASSLTENEQFF.

This chain joins TRBV20-1 and TRBJ1-2; no firm D call. The CDR3 has 12 residues. Trimming pared 5 bases from V and 2 bases from J, leaving 9 bases between. Germline lookup yields CDR1 DFQATT and CDR2 SNEGSKA (reference sequence). The CDR3 DNA reads as TGCAGTGCTCACATAATAAACTATGGCTACACCTTC. This sequence encodes CSAHIINYGYTF.

The V gene is TRBV29-1, the J gene TRBJ2-1; 13 bases agree with TRBD2. Germline CDR1 and CDR2: SQVTM and ANQGSEA. V was clipped by 6 bases and J by 2 bases; unmatched bases: 7. The CDR3 is 16 residues long. CDR3 region: CSVERGLAGTYNEQFF. The CDR3 DNA sequence: TGCAGCGTAGAGAGGGGACTAGCGGGAACCTACAATGAGCAGTTCTTC.